Each of the 7 T cell receptor beta chains below was sequenced from the same sample in a study of T cell clonotyping in hematopoietic cell transplantation. The method was immunoSEQ multiplex PCR; TCRdb's version includes in-frame clones alone and lacks a portion of them. There are around 12,000 clones in the sample; about 70% occur only once, and about 15% lies in the top ten. The source was peripheral blood mononuclear cells, collected 180 days after allogeneic stem cell transplant. These receptors came from a male patient in his sixties who had an allogeneic stem cell transplant from an unrelated donor, so the T cells may come from the graft donor. Some clones in this sample may be carry-over from other donors' samples.

The chain has TRBV6-4 and TRBJ2-2; 7 bases match TRBD2. J lost 2 bases, V lost 2 bases, and 5 bases had no gene match. The germline V gene encodes CDR1 MRHNA and CDR2 SNTAGT. The CDR3 covers 16 residues. CDR3 amino acids: CASSDGASGNTGELFF. DNA for the CDR3: TGTGCCAGCAGTGACGGGGCTAGCGGAAACACCGGGGAGCTGTTTTTT.

This chain joins TRBV7-9 and TRBJ2-7, with D unclear. This CDR3 has 12 residues. Trimming removed 2 bases from V and 6 bases from J, with 8 bases in between. Germline CDR1 and CDR2: SEHNR and FQNEAQ (reference sequence). In DNA, the CDR3 is TGTGCCAGCAGCTTATTGCAGACCGAGCAGTACTTC. Protein product: CASSLLQTEQYF. Full variable domain (rest looked up from reference TRBV7-9 and TRBJ2-7): DTGVSQNPRHKITKRGQNVTFRCDPISEHNRLYWYRQTLGQGPEFLTYFQNEAQLEKSRLLSDRFSAERPKGSFSTLEIQRTEQGDSAMYLCASSLLQTEQYFGPGTRLTVT.

CDR3 sequence: CASSLKGDTASRTEQFF. Written as DNA, the CDR3 is TGTGCCAGCAGCTTAAAGGGGGACACGGCCAGTCGCACTGAGCAGTTCTTC. The chain is built from TRBV7-9 and TRBJ2-1; D might be TRBD1 (6 bases). Germline V gene sequence: CDR1 SEHNR, CDR2 FQNEAQ (reference sequence). The CDR3 has 17 residues. Deletions cut 2 bases from V and 9 bases from J, with 23 bases between.

The chain is built from TRBV30 and TRBJ1-5, with no clear D. The germline V gene encodes CDR1 GTSNPN and CDR2 SVGIG (reference sequence). Between the trimmed V and J ends, which lost 6 bases and 3 bases, there was a span of 12 bases. This CDR3 comprises 13 residues. CDR3 DNA: TGTGCCTGTAACCGGGCCCACAATCAGCCCCAGCATTTT. This sequence encodes CACNRAHNQPQHF.

The V gene is TRBV19, the J gene TRBJ2-5, with D possibly being TRBD1 (5 bases). V was trimmed by 3 bases and J by 3 bases, leaving 11 bases between them. CDR1 LNHDA and CDR2 SQIVND come from the germline V gene (reference sequence). The CDR3 has 14 amino acids. The CDR3 DNA reads TGTGCCAGTAGTATTGGGGCCTGGGAAGAGACCCAGTACTTC. Protein product: CASSIGAWEETQYF.

The chain recombines TRBV10-3 with TRBJ1-2; D gene ambiguous. Trimming removed 6 bases at V and 6 bases at J, with 11 bases between. CDR1 ENHRY and CDR2 SYGVKD come from the germline V gene. The CDR3 extends over 12 amino acids. The CDR3 bases are TGTGCCATCAGCGCCAGCGAGGATGGCTACACCTTC. Its protein is CAISASEDGYTF.

The chain has TRBV6-5 and TRBJ1-5; 10 bases align to TRBD1. J lost 7 bases, V lost 6 bases, and 9 bases had no gene match. Germline lookup yields CDR1 MNHEY and CDR2 SVGAGI. The CDR3 is 15 amino acids. As DNA, the CDR3 is TGTGCCAGCAGGTCGGGACAGGGGTTTTGGCAGCCCCAGCATTTT. Translated, it gives CASRSGQGFWQPQHF.